The 14 T cell receptor beta chains below all came from one sample that was sequenced in a study of cytomegalovirus exposure and HLA in healthy donors. 13 Jbeta primers and 60 Vbeta primers were used for the PCR. Method: immunoSEQ multiplex PCR; TCRdb's copy keeps in-frame clones and lacks some. Of about 170,000 clones in the sample, 82% were seen once. Specimen: PBMCs. The receptors were sampled from a male donor in good health and CMV-seronegative.

This chain links TRBV2 with TRBJ1-4; 8 nucleotides align to TRBD1. The germline V gene has CDR1 SNHLY and CDR2 FYNNEI. The CDR3 loop spans 18 amino acids. J gave up 1 base and V 6 bases, and 13 bases lay outside the gene matches. This CDR3 reads CASSARRTGRVTNEKLFF. The CDR3 DNA sequence: TGTGCCAGCAGCGCTCGTAGGACAGGGCGGGTAACTAATGAAAAACTGTTTTTT.

V and J are TRBV7-2 and TRBJ2-1; possibly TRBD2 for D (6 bases). The ends were cut back, 4 bases at V and 9 bases at J, with 13 bases in the middle. Germline V CDR1 and CDR2: SGHTA, FQGNSA. This CDR3 has 13 amino acids. Here the CDR3 reads CASSSRGSGEQFF. CDR3 sequence (DNA): TGTGCCAGCAGCTCCCGGGGGTCGGGTGAGCAGTTCTTC.

This sequence joins TRBV9 and TRBJ1-1, with D perhaps matching TRBD1 (5 bases). Trimming took 0 bases from V and 0 from J, leaving 6 bases between them. Per the germline V gene, CDR1 is SGDLS and CDR2 is YYNGEE. The CDR3 covers 14 residues. CDR3 coding DNA: TGTGCCAGCAGCGTAGAGACAGTGAACACTGAAGCTTTCTTT. It specifies CASSVETVNTEAFF.

The rearrangement joins TRBV11-3 to TRBJ2-7; tentative D call: TRBD1 (5 bases). The CDR3 is 12 residues long. The ends were cut back, 10 bases at V and 5 bases at J, with 15 bases in the middle. In germline, CDR1 is SGHNT, CDR2 YENEEA. DNA of the CDR3: TGTGCCACCCCGTGGGGCCCGGACGAGCAGTACTTC. Translated: CATPWGPDEQYF. The complete variable domain, with remaining parts taken from reference TRBV11-3 and TRBJ2-7, reads EAGVVQSPRYKIIEKKQPVAFWCNPISGHNTLYWYLQNLGQGPELLIRYENEEAVDDSQLPKDRFSAERLKGVDSTLKIQPAELGDSAVYLCATPWGPDEQYFGPGTRLTVT.

The CDR3 spells CASSLSGVTEAFF. CDR3 DNA sequence: TGTGCCAGCAGCTTATCGGGGGTGACTGAAGCTTTCTTT. The chain recombines TRBV7-3 with TRBJ1-1; D possibly corresponds to TRBD1 (5 bases). CDR3 size: 13 residues. Germline V lookup: CDR1 SGHTA, CDR2 FQGTGA. Trimming removed 2 bases at V and 5 bases at J, with 9 bases between.

Concerning this clone itself: A junction end diverges from the germline sequence, so it may reflect a read error. The V and J genes are TRBV7-9 and TRBJ1-2; D ambiguous. This CDR3 is 12 amino acids long. Germline assignment: CDR1 SEHNR and CDR2 FQNEAQ (reference sequence). CDR3 loop: CSSSLEGGGYTF. In DNA form, the CDR3 reads TGTTCCAGCAGCTTAGAAGGCGGTGGCTACACCTTC.

This clone was seen only a few times. V and J are TRBV5-6 and TRBJ1-2; 8 bases are a match to TRBD1. Germline trimming cut 3 bases from V and 4 bases from J; bases unmatched to any gene: 8. The CDR3 is made up of 15 amino acids. The germline V gene has CDR1 SGHDT and CDR2 YYEEEE. CDR3 sequence (DNA): TGTGCCAGCAGCTCGCTGGGACAGGCCTTCTATGGCTACACCTTC. Protein: CASSSLGQAFYGYTF.

The CDR3 sequence: CASSSGVAWSYTF. For the CDR3, the DNA is TGTGCCAGCAGCTCAGGGGTTGCCTGGAGCTACACCTTC. This chain links TRBV5-5 with TRBJ1-2; tentatively, D is TRBD1 (6 bases). V lost 3 bases and J 9 bases, leaving 15 bases between the germline ends. The CDR3 runs to 13 residues. Germline CDR1 is SGHKS and CDR2 is YYEKEE (reference sequence).

The chain couples TRBV7-9 to TRBJ2-3; possible D gene TRBD2, 5 bases. The V gene lost 0 bases and the J gene lost 3 bases, with 13 bases spanning the gap. The CDR3 is 16 residues long. Germline CDR1 is SEHNR and CDR2 is FQNEAQ (reference sequence). The CDR3 DNA follows: TGTGCCAGCAGCTTAGCGCGGGCCTTGGGGACAGATACGCAGTATTTT. Translating it yields CASSLARALGTDTQYF.

The count of this clone is one. This chain uses TRBV9 with TRBJ2-7, with 7 bases aligning to TRBD1. CDR1 is SGDLS and CDR2 is YYNGEE in the germline V gene. This CDR3 contains 14 residues. Germline trimming cut 4 bases from V and 2 bases from J; bases unmatched to any gene: 6. CDR3 DNA sequence: TGTGCCAGCAGCCCAGGGACAGCACCCTACGAGCAGTACTTC. Its protein product is CASSPGTAPYEQYF.

The chain combines TRBV28 with TRBJ2-7, with 8 nucleotides matching TRBD2. This CDR3 comprises 17 residues. J lost 6 bases, V lost 6 bases, and 19 bases had no gene match. The germline CDR1 and CDR2 sequences are MDHEN and SYDVKM. The CDR3 nucleotides are TGTGCCAGCAGACGCGGAGCTTCTAGCGGGTTTTTAGTCGAGCAGTACTTC. Amino acids: CASRRGASSGFLVEQYF.

In its sample, this clone was seen a few times. The V call is TRBV6-5, the J call TRBJ1-2, with 8 positions matching TRBD1. J was trimmed by 4 bases and V by 0 bases; bases with no gene match: 4. This CDR3 comprises 15 residues. Germline V lookup: CDR1 MNHEY, CDR2 SVGAGI. This CDR3 is CASSYSGTGLYGYTF. The CDR3 DNA follows: TGTGCCAGCAGTTACTCGGGGACAGGTCTCTATGGCTACACCTTC.

This rearrangement joins TRBV5-8 to TRBJ2-7; D is possibly TRBD1 (7 bases). The CDR3 totals 13 residues. Germline CDR1 is SGHTS and CDR2 is YDEGEE. The V end lost 4 bases, the J end lost 4 bases, and 12 bases lay between the germline ends. Here the CDR3 reads CASSRGDRYEQYF. CDR3 coding DNA: TGTGCCAGCAGCAGGGGGGACAGATACGAGCAGTACTTC.

The chain carries TRBV7-8 and TRBJ2-4; 10 positions match TRBD1. Trimming took 1 base from V and 1 from J; bases not matched to a gene: 4. Germline CDR1 and CDR2: SGHVS and FQNEAQ. The CDR3 extends over 17 amino acids. CDR3 sequence (DNA): TGTGCCAGCAGCTTAGGACAGGGGGCGGGGGCCAAAAACATTCAGTACTTC. This encodes CASSLGQGAGAKNIQYF.